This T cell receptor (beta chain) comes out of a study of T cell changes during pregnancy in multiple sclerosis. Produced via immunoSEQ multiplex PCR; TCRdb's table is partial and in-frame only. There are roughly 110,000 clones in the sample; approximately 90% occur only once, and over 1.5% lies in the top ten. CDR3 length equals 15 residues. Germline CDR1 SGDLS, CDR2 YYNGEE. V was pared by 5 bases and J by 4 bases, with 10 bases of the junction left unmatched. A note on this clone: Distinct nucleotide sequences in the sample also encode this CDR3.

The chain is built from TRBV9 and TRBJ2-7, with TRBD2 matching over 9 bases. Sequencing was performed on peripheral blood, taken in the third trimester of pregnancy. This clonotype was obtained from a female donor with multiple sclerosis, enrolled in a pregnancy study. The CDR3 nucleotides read TGTGCCAGCAGTAGTGGGCTAGCGGGGAGTTACGAGCAGTACTTC. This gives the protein CASSSGLAGSYEQYF.